This T cell receptor (beta chain) was documented in a study of blood T cell repertoires in COVID-19 (dated by TCRdb to about 2020). With regard to the full study: Samples from collaborators originated in the United States, Italy and Spain and spanned both the acute and convalescent phases of COVID-19. Nearly every sample came with metadata listing a de-identified subject ID, COVID-19 status, age in years and sex. Deeply sampled blood TCRbeta repertoires from subjects exposed to, actively infected with, or recovered from COVID-19 were included in the dataset. Where available, HLA class I and class II types were obtained from metadata supplied by the sample provider rather than from assay-based typing. The repertoires were made available in a free public database intended to serve as a resource for research on the immune response to SARS-CoV-2. Samples were obtained from the ongoing ImmuneRACE study (first 160 participants) and from 1,254 subjects provided by 6 global collaborators. The prospective study material was composed of cDNA or gDNA derived from T cells, B-cell-depleted T cells, or PBMCs. What the study reported, not specific to this receptor: The quantity of clinical and demographic metadata differed by source and by participant and was supplied without curation.

Concerning this clone itself: Its recognized antigen is unknown. Base qualities are missing; no much larger clone stands one base away.

CDR1 and CDR2, per the germline V gene, are MNHEY and SVGAGI. V is shortened by 7 bases, J by 1 base, and the region joining them spans 13 bases. The CDR3 runs 14 residues from the cysteine to the phenylalanine. The retained sequence is limited to the CDR3, 42 bases, with the frame set at the first base. TCRbeta CDR3 regions were amplified from genomic DNA using the immunoSEQ Assay, a bias-controlled multiplex PCR. Concerning the study's data processing: Within the assay, amplification of reference gene primers was used to estimate how many nucleated cells each sample contained. To quantify the absolute abundance of each unique TCRbeta CDR3 rearrangement, sequence reads were collapsed and filtered. Productive Simpson clonality was computed per sample as the square root of Simpson's diversity index over productive rearrangements. TCRdb obtained this table from immuneACCESS and retained in-frame rearrangements with V and J assigned. These tables miss some clones; where compared with another copy, unresolved V genes account for less than half of the shortfall, and the remainder is unexplained. Clonal size and the V and J genes are those of that table, whereas D and trimming came from the DNA. Across this sample there are around 79,000 clones, with approximately 83% seen only once. The biggest ten clones account for over 5% of the sample.

The collaborating institutions used their own protocols to collect whole blood in K2EDTA tubes. For TCRbeta analysis, collaborators shipped samples in one of three forms: frozen whole blood, isolated PBMCs, or DNA extracted from either of those sample types. Recombination connected TRBV6-5 to TRBJ1-1; tentative D gene TRBD1, with 6 bases matching. The sequencing input was peripheral blood. This receptor was taken from an older woman with acute or convalescent COVID-19. The CDR3 reads as follows: CASTLPGANTEAFF. The DNA sequence is TGTGCCAGCACCCTCCCAGGGGCGAACACTGAAGCTTTCTTT.